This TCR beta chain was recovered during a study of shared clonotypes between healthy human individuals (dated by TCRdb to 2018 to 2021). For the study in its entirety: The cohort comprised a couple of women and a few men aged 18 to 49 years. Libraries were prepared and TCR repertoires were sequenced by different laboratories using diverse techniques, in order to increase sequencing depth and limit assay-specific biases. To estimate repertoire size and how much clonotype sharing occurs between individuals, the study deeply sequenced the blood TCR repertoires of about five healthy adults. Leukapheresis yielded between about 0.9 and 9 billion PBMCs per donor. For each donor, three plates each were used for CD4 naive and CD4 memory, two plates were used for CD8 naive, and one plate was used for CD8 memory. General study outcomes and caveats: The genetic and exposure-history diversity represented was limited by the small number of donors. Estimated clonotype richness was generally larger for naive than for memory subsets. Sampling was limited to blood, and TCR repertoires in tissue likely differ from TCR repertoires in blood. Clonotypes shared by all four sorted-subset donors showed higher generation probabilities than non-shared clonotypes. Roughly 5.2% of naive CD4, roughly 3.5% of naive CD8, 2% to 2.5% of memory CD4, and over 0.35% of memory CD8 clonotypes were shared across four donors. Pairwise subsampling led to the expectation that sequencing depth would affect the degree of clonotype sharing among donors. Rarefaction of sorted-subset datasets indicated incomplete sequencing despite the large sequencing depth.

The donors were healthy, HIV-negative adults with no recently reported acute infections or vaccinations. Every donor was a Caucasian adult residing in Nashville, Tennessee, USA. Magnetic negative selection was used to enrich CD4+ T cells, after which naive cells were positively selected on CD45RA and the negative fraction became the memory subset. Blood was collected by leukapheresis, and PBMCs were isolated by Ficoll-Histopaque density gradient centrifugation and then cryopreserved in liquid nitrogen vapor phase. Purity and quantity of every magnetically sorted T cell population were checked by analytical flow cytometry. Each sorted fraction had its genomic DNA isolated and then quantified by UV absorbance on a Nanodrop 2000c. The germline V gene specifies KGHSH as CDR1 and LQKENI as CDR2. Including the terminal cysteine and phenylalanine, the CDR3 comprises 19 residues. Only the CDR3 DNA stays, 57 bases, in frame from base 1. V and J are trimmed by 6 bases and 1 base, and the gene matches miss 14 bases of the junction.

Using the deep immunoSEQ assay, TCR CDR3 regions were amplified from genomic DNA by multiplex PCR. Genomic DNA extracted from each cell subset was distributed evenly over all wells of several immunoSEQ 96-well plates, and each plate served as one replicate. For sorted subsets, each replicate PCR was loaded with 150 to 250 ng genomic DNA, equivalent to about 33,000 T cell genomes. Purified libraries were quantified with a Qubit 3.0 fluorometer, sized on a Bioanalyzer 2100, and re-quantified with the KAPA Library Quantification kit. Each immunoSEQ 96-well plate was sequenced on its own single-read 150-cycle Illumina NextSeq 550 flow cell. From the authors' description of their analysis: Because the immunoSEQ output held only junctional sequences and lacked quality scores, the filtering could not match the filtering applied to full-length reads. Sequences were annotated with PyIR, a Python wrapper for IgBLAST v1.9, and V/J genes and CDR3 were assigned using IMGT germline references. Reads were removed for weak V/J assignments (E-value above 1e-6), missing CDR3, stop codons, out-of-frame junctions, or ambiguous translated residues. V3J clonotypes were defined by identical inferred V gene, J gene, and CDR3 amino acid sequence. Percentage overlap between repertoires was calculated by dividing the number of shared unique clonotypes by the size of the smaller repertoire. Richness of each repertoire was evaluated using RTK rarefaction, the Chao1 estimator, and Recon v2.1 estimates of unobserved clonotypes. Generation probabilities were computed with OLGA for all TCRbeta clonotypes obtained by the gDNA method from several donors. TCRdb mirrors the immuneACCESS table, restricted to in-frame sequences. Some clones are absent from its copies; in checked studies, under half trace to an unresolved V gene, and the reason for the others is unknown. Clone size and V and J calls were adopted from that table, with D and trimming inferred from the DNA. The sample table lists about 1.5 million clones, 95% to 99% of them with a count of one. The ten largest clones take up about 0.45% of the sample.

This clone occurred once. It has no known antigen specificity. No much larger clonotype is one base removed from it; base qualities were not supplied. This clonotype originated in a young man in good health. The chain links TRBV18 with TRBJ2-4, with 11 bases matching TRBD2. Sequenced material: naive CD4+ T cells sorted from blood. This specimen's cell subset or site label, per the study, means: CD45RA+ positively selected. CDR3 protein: CASSAMVASGRRAKNIQYF. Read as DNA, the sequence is TGTGCCAGCTCCGCAATGGTGGCTAGCGGGAGGAGGGCCAAAAACATTCAGTACTTC. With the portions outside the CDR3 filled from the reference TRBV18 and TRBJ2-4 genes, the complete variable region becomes NAGVMQNPRHLVRRRGQEARLRCSPMKGHSHVYWYRQLPEEGLKFMVYLQKENIIDESGMPKERFSAEFPKEGPSILRIQQVVRGDSAAYFCASSAMVASGRRAKNIQYFGAGTRLSVL.